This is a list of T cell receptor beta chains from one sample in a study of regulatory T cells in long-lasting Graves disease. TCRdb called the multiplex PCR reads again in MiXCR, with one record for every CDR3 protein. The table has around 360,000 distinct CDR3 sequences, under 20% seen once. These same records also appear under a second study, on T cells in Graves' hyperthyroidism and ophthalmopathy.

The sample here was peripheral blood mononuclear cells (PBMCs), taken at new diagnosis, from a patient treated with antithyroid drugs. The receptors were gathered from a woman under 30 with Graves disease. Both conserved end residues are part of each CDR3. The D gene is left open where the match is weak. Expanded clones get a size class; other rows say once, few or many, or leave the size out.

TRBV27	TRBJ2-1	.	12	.	TGTGCCGGCAGTTCGCTAGGGAATGAGCAGTTCTTC	CAGSSLGNEQFF
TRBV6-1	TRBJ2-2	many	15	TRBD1	TGTGCCAGCAGTGCTTCTACAGGGGAGACCGGGGAGCTGTTTTTT	CASSASTGETGELFF
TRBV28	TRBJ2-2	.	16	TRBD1	TGTGCCAGCAGTTTATTCGGGACAGGGGGCGCCGGGGAGCTGTTTTTT	CASSLFGTGGAGELFF
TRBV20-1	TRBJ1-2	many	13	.	TGCAGTGCTGGGGACGGGCATAACTATGGCTACACCTTC	CSAGDGHNYGYTF
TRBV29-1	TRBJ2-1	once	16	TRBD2	TGCAGCGTTGTCTTGGCTAGCGGGAGAAGCGGCAATGAGCAGTTCTTC	CSVVLASGRSGNEQFF
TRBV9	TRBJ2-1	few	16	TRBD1	TGTGCCAGCAGCGTAGGACAGGGTGCCTCCTACAATGAGCAGTTCTTC	CASSVGQGASYNEQFF
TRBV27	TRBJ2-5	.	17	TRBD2	TGTGCCAGCAGCCCTCCGCGAATCGCGGGGGAAGGGGAGACCCAGTACTTC	CASSPPRIAGEGETQYF
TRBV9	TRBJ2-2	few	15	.	TGTGCCAGCAGCGTTTGGCAGATGAACACCGGGGAGCTGTTTTTT	CASSVWQMNTGELFF
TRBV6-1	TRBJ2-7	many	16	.	TGTGCCAGCAGTGAAGCGCAGGGGCAGGGCTCGTACGAGCAGTACTTC	CASSEAQGQGSYEQYF
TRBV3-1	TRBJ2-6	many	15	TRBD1	TGTGCCAGCCACAGGGGAATCTCTGGGGCCAACGTCCTGACTTTC	CASHRGISGANVLTF
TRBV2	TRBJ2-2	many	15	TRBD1	TGTGCCAGCAGAGGGACAGGGGGCGGTTTTAGGGAGCTGTTTTTT	CASRGTGGGFRELFF
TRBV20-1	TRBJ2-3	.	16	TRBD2	TGCAGTGCTAGAGGGGCGTTGAGCGGGAGGACAGATACGCAGTATTTT	CSARGALSGRTDTQYF
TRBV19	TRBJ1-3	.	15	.	TGTGCCAGTAGTATCGTGAATCAGCCCGCGAACACCATATATTTT	CASSIVNQPANTIYF
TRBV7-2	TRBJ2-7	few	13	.	TGTGCCAGCAGCCGGTGGTCAGGGTACGAGCAGTACTTC	CASSRWSGYEQYF
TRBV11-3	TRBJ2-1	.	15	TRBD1	TGTGCCAGCAGCTCCTGGGGACAGGGGGCCCTCGAGCAGTTCTTC	CASSSWGQGALEQFF
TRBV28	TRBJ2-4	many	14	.	TGTGCCAGCAGTTTACGGACAGCTAAAAACATTCAGTACTTC	CASSLRTAKNIQYF
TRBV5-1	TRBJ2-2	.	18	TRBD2	TGCGCCAGCAGCTTAACTGGGACTAGCGGGGCGAACACCGGGGAGCTGTTTTTT	CASSLTGTSGANTGELFF